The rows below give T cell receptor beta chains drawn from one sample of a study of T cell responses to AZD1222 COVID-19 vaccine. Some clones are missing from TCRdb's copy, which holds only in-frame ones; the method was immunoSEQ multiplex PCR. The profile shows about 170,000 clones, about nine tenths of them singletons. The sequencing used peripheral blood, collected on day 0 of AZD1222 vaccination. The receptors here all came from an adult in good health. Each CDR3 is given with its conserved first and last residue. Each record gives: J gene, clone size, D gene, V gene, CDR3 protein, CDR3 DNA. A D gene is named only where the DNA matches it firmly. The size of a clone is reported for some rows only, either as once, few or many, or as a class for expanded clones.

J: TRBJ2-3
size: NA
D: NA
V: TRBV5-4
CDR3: CASSSQVATGTDTQYF
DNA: TGTGCCAGCAGCTCACAGGTTGCTACCGGCACAGATACGCAGTATTTT

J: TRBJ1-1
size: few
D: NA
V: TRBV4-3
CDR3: CASSQDTSYTEAFF
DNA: TGCGCCAGCAGCCAAGATACGAGTTACACTGAAGCTTTCTTT

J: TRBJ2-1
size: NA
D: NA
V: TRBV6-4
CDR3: CASSDYPGGEQFF
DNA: TGTGCCAGCAGTGACTACCCAGGTGGGGAGCAGTTCTTC

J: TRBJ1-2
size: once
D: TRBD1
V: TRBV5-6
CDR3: CASSLVGQGPEGYTF
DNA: TGTGCCAGCAGCTTGGTGGGACAGGGACCGGAAGGCTACACCTTC

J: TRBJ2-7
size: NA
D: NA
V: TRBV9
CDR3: CASSVEGGVPYEQYF
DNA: TGTGCCAGCAGCGTAGAGGGGGGCGTCCCCTACGAGCAGTACTTC

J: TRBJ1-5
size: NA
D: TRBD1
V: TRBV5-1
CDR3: CASSFGTGGNQPQHF
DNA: TGCGCCAGCAGCTTTGGGACAGGGGGCAATCAGCCCCAGCATTTT

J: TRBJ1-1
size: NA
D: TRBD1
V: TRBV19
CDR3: CASSFPGGRTEAFF
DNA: TGTGCCAGTAGTTTCCCAGGGGGAAGGACTGAAGCTTTCTTT

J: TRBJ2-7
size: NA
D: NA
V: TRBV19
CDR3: CASSIYRTSSYEQYF
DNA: TGTGCCAGTAGTATTTACAGGACAAGCTCCTACGAGCAGTACTTC

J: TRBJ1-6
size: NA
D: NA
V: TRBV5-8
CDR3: CASSRRRSSYNSPLHF
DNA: TGTGCCAGCAGCCGCCGCCGTAGCTCCTATAATTCACCCCTCCACTTT

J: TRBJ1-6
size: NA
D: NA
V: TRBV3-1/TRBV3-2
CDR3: CASSQEGGKSSSPLHF
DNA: TGTGCCAGCAGCCAAGAGGGGGGTAAGTCAAGTTCACCCCTCCACTTT

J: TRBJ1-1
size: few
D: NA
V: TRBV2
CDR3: CASRSGGNTEAFF
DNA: TGTGCCAGCAGGAGCGGAGGGAACACTGAAGCTTTCTTT

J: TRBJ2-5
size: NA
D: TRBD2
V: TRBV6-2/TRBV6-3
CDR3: CASSPWTSGGAETQYF
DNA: TGTGCCAGCAGTCCATGGACTAGCGGGGGGGCCGAGACCCAGTACTTC

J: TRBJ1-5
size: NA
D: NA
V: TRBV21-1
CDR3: CASSKRQGCQPQHF
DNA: TGTGCCAGCAGCAAAAGACAGGGATGTCAGCCCCAGCATTTT

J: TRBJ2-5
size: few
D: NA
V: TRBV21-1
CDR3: CASRQGARETQYF
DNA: TGTGCCAGCAGACAGGGGGCGCGAGAGACCCAGTACTTC

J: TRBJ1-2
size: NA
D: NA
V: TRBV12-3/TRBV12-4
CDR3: CASSSSGIYGYTF
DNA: TGTGCCAGCAGTTCCTCAGGGATCTATGGCTACACCTTC

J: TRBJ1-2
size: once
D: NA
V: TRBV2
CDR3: CASSEAPLAYGYTF
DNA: TGTGCCAGCAGTGAGGCCCCCTTGGCCTATGGCTACACCTTC

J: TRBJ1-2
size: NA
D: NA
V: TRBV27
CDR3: CASTPLGGSAGYTF
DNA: TGTGCCAGCACTCCCTTGGGCGGATCTGCTGGCTACACCTTC

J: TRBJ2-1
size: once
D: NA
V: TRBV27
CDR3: CASSPNGGPNEQFF
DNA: TGTGCCAGCAGTCCCAACGGGGGGCCAAATGAGCAGTTCTTC

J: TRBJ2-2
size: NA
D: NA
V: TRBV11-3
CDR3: CASSARYRSGELFF
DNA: TGTGCCAGCAGCGCCCGGTATAGGAGCGGGGAGCTGTTTTTT

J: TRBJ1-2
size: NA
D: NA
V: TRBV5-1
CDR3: CASSLRTANYGYTF
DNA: TGCGCCAGCAGCTTGCGGACCGCTAACTATGGCTACACCTTC

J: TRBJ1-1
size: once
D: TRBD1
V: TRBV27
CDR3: CASRTGTNTEAFF
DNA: TGTGCCAGCAGGACAGGGACGAACACTGAAGCTTTCTTT

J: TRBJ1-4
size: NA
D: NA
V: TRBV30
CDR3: CAWNPGTDEKLFF
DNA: TGTGCCTGGAACCCGGGGACGGATGAAAAACTGTTTTTT

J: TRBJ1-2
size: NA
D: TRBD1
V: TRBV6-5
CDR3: CASSLQGDYGYTF
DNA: TGTGCCAGCAGCTTGCAGGGGGACTATGGCTACACCTTC

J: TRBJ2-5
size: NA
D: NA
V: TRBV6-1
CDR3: CASSPVGSETQYF
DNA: TGTGCCAGCAGTCCGGTGGGTTCGGAGACCCAGTACTTC

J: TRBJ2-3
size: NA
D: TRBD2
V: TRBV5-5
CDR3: CASSLGGGLDTQYF
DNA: TGTGCCAGCAGCTTAGGCGGGGGGCTAGATACGCAGTATTTT

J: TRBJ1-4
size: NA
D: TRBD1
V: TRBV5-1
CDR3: CASSLEGASTNEKLFF
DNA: TGCGCCAGCAGCTTGGAGGGGGCGTCAACTAATGAAAAACTGTTTTTT

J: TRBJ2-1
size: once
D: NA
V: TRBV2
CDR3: CASSVEGGLHEQFF
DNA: TGTGCCAGCAGTGTGGAGGGGGGCCTCCATGAGCAGTTCTTC

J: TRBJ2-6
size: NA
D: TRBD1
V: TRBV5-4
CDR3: CASGAGGLAGANVLTF
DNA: TGTGCCAGCGGGGCAGGGGGCCTGGCTGGGGCCAACGTCCTGACTTTC

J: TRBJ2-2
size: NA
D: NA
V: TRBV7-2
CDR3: CASSRTGTVNTGELFF
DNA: TGTGCCAGCAGTCGAACCGGGACGGTGAACACCGGGGAGCTGTTTTTT

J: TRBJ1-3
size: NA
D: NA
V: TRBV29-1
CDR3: CSVEWGAGNTIYF
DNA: TGCAGCGTTGAGTGGGGAGCTGGAAACACCATATATTTT

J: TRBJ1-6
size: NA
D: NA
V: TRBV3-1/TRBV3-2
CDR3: CASSPSSDASPLHF
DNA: TGTGCCAGCAGCCCGAGTTCGGATGCTTCACCCCTCCACTTT

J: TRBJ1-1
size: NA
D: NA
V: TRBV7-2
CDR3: CASSLVAIPNTEAFF
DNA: TGTGCCAGCAGCTTAGTAGCCATTCCCAACACTGAAGCTTTCTTT

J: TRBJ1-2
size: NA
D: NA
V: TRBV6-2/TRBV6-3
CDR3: CASSPGTGYGYTF
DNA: TGTGCCAGCAGCCCCGGGACGGGGTATGGCTACACCTTC

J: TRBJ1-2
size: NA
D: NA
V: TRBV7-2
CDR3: CASSRARFGLYGYTF
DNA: TGTGCCAGCAGTAGGGCCAGGTTTGGACTCTATGGCTACACCTTC

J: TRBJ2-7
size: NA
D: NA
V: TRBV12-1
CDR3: CASSFRATVWREQYF
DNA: TGTGCCAGCAGCTTTAGGGCTACCGTTTGGCGCGAGCAGTACTTC